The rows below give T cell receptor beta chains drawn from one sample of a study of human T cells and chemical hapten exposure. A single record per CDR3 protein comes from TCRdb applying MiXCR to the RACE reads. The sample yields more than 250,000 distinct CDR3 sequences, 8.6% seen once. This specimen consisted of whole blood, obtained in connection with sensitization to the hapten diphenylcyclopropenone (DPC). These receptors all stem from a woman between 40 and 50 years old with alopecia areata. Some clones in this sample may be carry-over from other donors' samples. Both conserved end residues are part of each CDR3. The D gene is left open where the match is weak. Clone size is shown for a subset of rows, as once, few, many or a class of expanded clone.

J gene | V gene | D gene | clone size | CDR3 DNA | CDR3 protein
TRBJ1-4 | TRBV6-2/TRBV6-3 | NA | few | TGTGCCACCAGACCAGGATATCGGGAAAATGAAAAACTGTTTTTT | CATRPGYRENEKLFF
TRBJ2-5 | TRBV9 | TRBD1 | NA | TGTGCCAGCAGCGTAGGGGACAGGGTTTCGGGCGGAGAGACCCAGTACTTC | CASSVGDRVSGGETQYF
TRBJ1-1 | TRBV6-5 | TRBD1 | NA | TGTGCCAGCAGTATACAGACAGGGGCATTCACTGAAGCTTTCTTT | CASSIQTGAFTEAFF
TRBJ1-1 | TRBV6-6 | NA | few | TGTGCCAGCAGTTACGGTGTAACAGGGGAAGCTTTCTTT | CASSYGVTGEAFF
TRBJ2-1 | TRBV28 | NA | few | TGTGCCAGCAGGACAGGGGACTACTACAATGAGCAGTTCTTC | CASRTGDYYNEQFF
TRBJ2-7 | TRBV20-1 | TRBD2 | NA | TGCAGTGCCTCACCGACTAGCGGGTCCGGCGAGCAGTACTTC | CSASPTSGSGEQYF
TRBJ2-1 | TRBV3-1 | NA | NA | TGTGCCAGCAGCCAAGCGACTAGTTCGTGGGTTGATGAGCAGTTCTTC | CASSQATSSWVDEQFF
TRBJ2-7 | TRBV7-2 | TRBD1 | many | TGTGCCAGCAGCCAGGGGGTATCGGTCTACGAGCAGTACTTC | CASSQGVSVYEQYF
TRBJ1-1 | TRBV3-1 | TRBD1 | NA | TGTGCCAGCAGCCAAGTCGCAGGGGGGAACACTGAAGCTTTCTTT | CASSQVAGGNTEAFF
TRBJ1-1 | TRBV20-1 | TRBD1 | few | TGCAGTGTCGACAGGGGTTTAGAAGCTTTCTTT | CSVDRGLEAFF
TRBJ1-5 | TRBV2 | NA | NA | TGTGCCAGCAGTGACTTGACGGGCGGCAATCAGCCCCAGCATTTT | CASSDLTGGNQPQHF
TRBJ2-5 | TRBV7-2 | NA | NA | TGTGCCGGCAGCAAGACAACAGCCCAAGAGACCCAGTACTTC | CAGSKTTAQETQYF
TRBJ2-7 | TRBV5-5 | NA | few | TGTGCCAGCAGCTTTTTGGGGGGCAAAGGGCCTGGCTACGAGCAGTACTTC | CASSFLGGKGPGYEQYF
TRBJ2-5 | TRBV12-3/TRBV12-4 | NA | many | TGTGCCAGCGGGACGACCGCAGAGACCCAGTACTTC | CASGTTAETQYF
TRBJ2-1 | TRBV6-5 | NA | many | TGTGCCAGCAGTTCAGTCGGGGGCGATGAGCAGTTCTTC | CASSSVGGDEQFF
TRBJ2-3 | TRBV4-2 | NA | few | TGTGCCAGCAGCCAAGCGATGCGGGAAGGCACAGATACGCAGTATTTT | CASSQAMREGTDTQYF
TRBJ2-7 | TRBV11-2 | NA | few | TGTGCCAGCAGCTTATCGTACACCGACGAGCAGTACTTC | CASSLSYTDEQYF
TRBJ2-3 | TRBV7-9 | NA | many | TGTGCCAGCAGCCCAAGATCGCGGACTAGCACAGATACGCAGTATTTT | CASSPRSRTSTDTQYF
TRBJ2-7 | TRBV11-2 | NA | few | TGTGCCAGCAGTCAAGGGGCCAGCTACGAGCAGTACTTC | CASSQGASYEQYF
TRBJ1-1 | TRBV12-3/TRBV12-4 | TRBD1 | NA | TGTGCCAGCAGTCGTACAGGGGTGGAAGCTTTCTTT | CASSRTGVEAFF
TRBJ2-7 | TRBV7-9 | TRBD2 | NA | TGTGCCAGCAGATCAACTAGCGGGCCCTTCTCCTACGAGCAGTACTTC | CASRSTSGPFSYEQYF
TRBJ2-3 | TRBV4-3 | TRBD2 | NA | TGCGCCAGCAGCCAAGATTGGAGCGGGGATAGCACAGATACGCAGTATTTT | CASSQDWSGDSTDTQYF
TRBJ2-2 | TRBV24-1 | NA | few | TGTGCCACCAGTGATTCTTCGGGACAGACCGATCGGCGGGAGAACACCGGGGAGCTGTTTTTT | CATSDSSGQTDRRENTGELFF
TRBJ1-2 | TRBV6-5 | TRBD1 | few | TGTGCCAGCAGCCGACAGGGTCTGGGCTACACCTTC | CASSRQGLGYTF
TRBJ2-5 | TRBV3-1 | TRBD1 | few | TGTGCCAGCAGCCTGGGACAGAGAGAGACCCAGTACTTC | CASSLGQRETQYF
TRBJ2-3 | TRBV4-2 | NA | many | TGTGCCAGCAGCCAAACAGGGAGAACAGATACGCAGTATTTT | CASSQTGRTDTQYF
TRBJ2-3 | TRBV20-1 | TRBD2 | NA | TGCAGTGCTGTCGATGGTAGCGGGTACACAGATACGCAGTATTTT | CSAVDGSGYTDTQYF
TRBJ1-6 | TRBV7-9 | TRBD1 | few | TGTGCCAGCAGCCAAGGTGGAGGGGGCAATTCACCCCTCCACTTT | CASSQGGGGNSPLHF
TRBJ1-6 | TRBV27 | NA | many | TGTGCCAGCAGTTTACTTAATTCACCCCTCCACTTT | CASSLLNSPLHF
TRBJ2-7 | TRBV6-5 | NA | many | TGTGCCAGCACCGCGCCAGGGGTCTACGAGCAGTACTTC | CASTAPGVYEQYF
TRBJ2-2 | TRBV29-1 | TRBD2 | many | TGCTGCGCGGGGGACAACACCGGGGAGCTGTTTTTT | CCAGDNTGELFF
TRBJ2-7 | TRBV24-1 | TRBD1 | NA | TGTGCCACCAGCCCGGGACAGGGATCCTACGAGCAGTACTTC | CATSPGQGSYEQYF
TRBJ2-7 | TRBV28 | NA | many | TGTGCCAGCAGTTTCTCCGGGAGCTCCTACGAGCAGTACTTC | CASSFSGSSYEQYF
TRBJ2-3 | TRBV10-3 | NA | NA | TGTGCCATCAGTGAAGGGATTCGGACAGATACGCAGTATTTT | CAISEGIRTDTQYF
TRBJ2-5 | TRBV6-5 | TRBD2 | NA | TGTGCCAGCAATCCGGGGGGTCGAGAGACCCAGTACTTC | CASNPGGRETQYF
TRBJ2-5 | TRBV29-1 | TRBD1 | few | TGCAGCGTGGCTGGGACAGCCAAAGAGACCCAGTACTTC | CSVAGTAKETQYF
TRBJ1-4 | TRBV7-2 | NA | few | TGTGCCAGCAGCTTAGGGGGCTACGAAAAACTGTTTTTT | CASSLGGYEKLFF
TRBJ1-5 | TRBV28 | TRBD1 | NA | TGTGCCAGCAGTTCGGGACAGGCGTATCAGCCCCAGCATTTT | CASSSGQAYQPQHF
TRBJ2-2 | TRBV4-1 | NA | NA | TGCGCCAGCAGCTTAAGAGCCGGGGAGCTGTTTTTT | CASSLRAGELFF
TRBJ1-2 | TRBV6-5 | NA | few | TGTGCCAGCAGTTACTCGTTAAGGCGGCTCTATGGCTACACCTTC | CASSYSLRRLYGYTF
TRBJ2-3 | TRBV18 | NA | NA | TGTGCCAGCTCACCACCGTCCAGTGCAGATACGCAGTATTTT | CASSPPSSADTQYF
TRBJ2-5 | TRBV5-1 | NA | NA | TGCGCCAGCGGCGGACAGAACCCTCAAGAGACCCAGTACTTC | CASGGQNPQETQYF
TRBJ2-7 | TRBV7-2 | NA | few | TGTGCCAGCAGCTCGGATCCCCTAACGCTCCCCCACGAGCAGTACTTC | CASSSDPLTLPHEQYF
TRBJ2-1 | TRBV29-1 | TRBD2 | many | TGCAGCGTTGCGGGACTAGCGGAGTACAATGAGCAGTTCTTC | CSVAGLAEYNEQFF
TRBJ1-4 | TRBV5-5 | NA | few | TGTGCCAGCAGCCCCAGGGACCGAGAAAAACTGTTTTTT | CASSPRDREKLFF
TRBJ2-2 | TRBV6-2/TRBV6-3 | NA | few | TGTGCCAGCAGTACTCTTCCGTTGGAGCTGTTTTTT | CASSTLPLELFF
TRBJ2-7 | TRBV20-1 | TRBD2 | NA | TGCAGTGCCCCCGGGACTAGCGTTCCATACGAGCAGTACTTC | CSAPGTSVPYEQYF
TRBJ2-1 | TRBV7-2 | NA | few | TGTGCCAGCAGTCCAACTAGGGGCGAGCAGTTCTTC | CASSPTRGEQFF
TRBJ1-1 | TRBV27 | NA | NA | TGTGCCAGCAGTAACTCTCAGGGTGACACTGAAGCTTTCTTT | CASSNSQGDTEAFF
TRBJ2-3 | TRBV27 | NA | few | TGTGCCAGCAGTTTACCGTCAGGGGCGCAGTATTTT | CASSLPSGAQYF
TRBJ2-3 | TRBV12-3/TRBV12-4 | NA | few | TGTGCCAGCAGTTCCCAAATCACAGATACGCAGTATTTT | CASSSQITDTQYF
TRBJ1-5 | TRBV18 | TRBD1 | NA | TGTGCCAGCTCATCCCCGAACAGGGGGTCCAATCAGCCCCAGCATTTT | CASSSPNRGSNQPQHF
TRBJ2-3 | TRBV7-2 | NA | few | TGTGCCAGCAACCACGGAGGGGGTCGGAGAGATACGCAGTATTTT | CASNHGGGRRDTQYF
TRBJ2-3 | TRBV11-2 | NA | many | TGTGCCAGCAGCTTAGTTGTAGATACGCAGTATTTT | CASSLVVDTQYF
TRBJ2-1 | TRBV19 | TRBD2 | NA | TGTGCCAGTAGTATCCTAGCGGGACCCCGACAATACAATGAGCAGTTCTTC | CASSILAGPRQYNEQFF
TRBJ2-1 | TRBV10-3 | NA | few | TGTGCCATCAGTGAAGGGCAGGGGGAGGTAGATGAGCAGTTCTTC | CAISEGQGEVDEQFF
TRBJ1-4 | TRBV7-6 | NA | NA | TGTGCCAGCAGCTTAGAGCCCGGTACAACTAATGAAAAACTGTTTTTT | CASSLEPGTTNEKLFF